The clone carrying this TCR beta chain was detected many times. The record originates from a study of T cells after yellow fever vaccination. Per the germline V gene, CDR1 is LNHDA and CDR2 is SQIVND (reference sequence). Trimming at V came to 6 bases and at J to 0 bases, leaving 6 bases not matched to a gene. The CDR3 runs to 16 residues. TCR cDNA, made by 5'RACE template switching, carried an added universal primer site and UMIs. TCRdb used MiXCR to reprocess the 5' RACE reads, holding one entry per CDR3 protein. The table lists some 52,000 distinct CDR3 sequences, 5% to 8.5% of them singletons, with around 24% in the top ten.

V gene TRBV19 combines with J gene TRBJ2-3; 10 nucleotides match TRBD2. The sequenced sample was CD8+ T cells not binding an NS4B(214-222) dextramer, sorted from PBMCs, obtained more than 40 days after the first yellow fever vaccination. This clonotype was sampled from a man between 18 and 35 years old who received the YFV17D yellow fever vaccine. CDR3 DNA sequence: TGTGCCAGTAGGGCTAGCGGGGGAGCTAGCACAGATACGCAGTATTTT. It specifies CASRASGGASTDTQYF. Full variable domain (rest looked up from reference TRBV19 and TRBJ2-3): DGGITQSPKYLFRKEGQNVTLSCEQNLNHDAMYWYRQDPGQGLRLIYYSQIVNDFQKGDIAEGYSVSREKKESFPLTVTSAQKNPTAFYLCASRASGGASTDTQYFGPGTRLTVL.